The TCR beta chain under discussion was sequenced for a study of T cell changes during pregnancy in multiple sclerosis. From germline, CDR1 is SGDLS and CDR2 YYNGEE. V lost 0 bases and J lost 15; bases outside the gene matches: 13. The CDR3 extends over 16 amino acids. Clones were sequenced by immunoSEQ multiplex PCR, and TCRdb holds only the in-frame ones, with some missing. This table holds tens of thousands of clones, around 89% found once. The sample here was CD4+ T cells from peripheral blood mononuclear cells, taken in the first trimester of pregnancy. The V and J genes are TRBV9 and TRBJ2-1, with 12 bases fitting TRBD2. The receptor was isolated from a female donor with multiple sclerosis, enrolled in a pregnancy study. The chain's CDR3 is CASSVVSGLAGSPLFF. CDR3 nucleotides: TGTGCCAGCAGCGTAGTCTCGGGACTAGCGGGCTCCCCCCTGTTCTTC. Filled out from reference TRBV9 and TRBJ2-1, the complete variable domain reads DSGVTQTPKHLITATGQRVTLRCSPRSGDLSVYWYQQSLDQGLQFLIQYYNGEERAKGNILERFSAQQFPDLHSELNLSSLELGDSALYFCASSVVSGLAGSPLFFGPGTRLTVL.